A selection of T cell receptor beta chains follows, all from one sample in a study of identical twins. TCRdb called the 5' RACE reads again in MiXCR, with one record for every CDR3 protein. The data hold fewer than 250,000 distinct CDR3 sequences, with around a tenth observed a single time. The sample comprised memory (CD45RO+) T cells sorted from blood. The receptors come from a woman under 30 in good health. Each CDR3 is given with its conserved first and last residue. Fields, in order: clone size, J gene, V gene, D gene, CDR3 protein, CDR3 DNA. A D gene is named only where the DNA matches it firmly. Expanded clones are given a class, and other clones once, few, many or no size at all.

size: -
J: TRBJ2-3
V: TRBV20-1
D: TRBD2
CDR3: CSASSSGRAGKKTDTQYF
DNA: TGCAGTGCTAGCTCTAGCGGGAGGGCCGGTAAGAAAACAGATACGCAGTATTTT

size: many
J: TRBJ2-7
V: TRBV5-1
D: -
CDR3: CASSLEEAFSYEQYF
DNA: TGCGCCAGCAGCTTGGAAGAGGCTTTCTCCTACGAGCAGTACTTC

size: many
J: TRBJ1-1
V: TRBV14
D: -
CDR3: CASSPWGRSEAFF
DNA: TGTGCCAGCAGCCCCTGGGGGCGAAGTGAAGCTTTCTTT

size: -
J: TRBJ1-2
V: TRBV5-1
D: -
CDR3: CASSLDSKGVYTF
DNA: TGCGCCAGCAGCTTGGACAGTAAGGGCGTCTACACCTTC

size: many
J: TRBJ2-3
V: TRBV6-4
D: TRBD1
CDR3: CASSDTQGANTQYF
DNA: TGTGCCAGCAGTGACACCCAGGGGGCGAATACGCAGTATTTT

size: many
J: TRBJ1-1
V: TRBV20-1
D: -
CDR3: CSASRMGGLNTEAFF
DNA: TGCAGTGCTAGTCGGATGGGGGGGCTAAACACTGAAGCTTTCTTT

size: many
J: TRBJ1-6
V: TRBV6-1
D: -
CDR3: CASSARGGDNSPLHF
DNA: TGTGCCAGCAGTGCACGGGGAGGGGATAATTCACCCCTCCACTTT

size: -
J: TRBJ2-4
V: TRBV11-2
D: TRBD2
CDR3: CASGAWERGGIQYF
DNA: TGTGCCAGCGGAGCCTGGGAGCGGGGCGGAATTCAGTACTTC

size: few
J: TRBJ2-2
V: TRBV10-3
D: -
CDR3: CAISESLNTGELFF
DNA: TGTGCCATCAGTGAGTCTTTAAACACCGGGGAGCTGTTTTTT

size: -
J: TRBJ2-1
V: TRBV11-2
D: TRBD2
CDR3: CATRGGGDNEQFF
DNA: TGTGCCACCCGGGGGGGCGGGGACAATGAGCAGTTCTTC

size: few
J: TRBJ2-3
V: TRBV9
D: -
CDR3: CASGRGPALADTQYF
DNA: TGTGCCAGCGGACGGGGGCCCGCCTTGGCAGATACGCAGTATTTT

size: -
J: TRBJ1-5
V: TRBV6-1
D: -
CDR3: CASSPVGGGTEPQHF
DNA: TGTGCCAGCAGCCCTGTCGGGGGCGGAACGGAGCCCCAGCATTTT

size: many
J: TRBJ2-3
V: TRBV9
D: -
CDR3: CASSVGAFDFTDTQYF
DNA: TGTGCCAGCAGCGTAGGCGCCTTCGACTTCACAGATACGCAGTATTTT

size: -
J: TRBJ1-6
V: TRBV20-1
D: TRBD1
CDR3: CSAIEGDRNNSPLHF
DNA: TGCAGTGCAATAGAGGGGGACAGGAATAATTCACCCCTCCACTTT

size: few
J: TRBJ2-7
V: TRBV2
D: -
CDR3: CASSGPSGHEQYF
DNA: TGTGCCAGCAGCGGGCCGTCAGGCCACGAGCAGTACTTC

size: many
J: TRBJ2-2
V: TRBV4-2
D: -
CDR3: CASSPRSTGVTNTGELFF
DNA: TGTGCCAGCAGCCCAAGATCTACGGGGGTGACGAACACCGGGGAGCTGTTTTTT

size: few
J: TRBJ2-7
V: TRBV12-3/TRBV12-4
D: -
CDR3: CASSRGQDRGEQYF
DNA: TGTGCCAGCAGTCGAGGACAGGATCGGGGGGAGCAGTACTTC

size: many
J: TRBJ1-1
V: TRBV27
D: TRBD1
CDR3: CASSLQGVNTEAFF
DNA: TGTGCCAGCAGTTTGCAGGGGGTGAACACTGAAGCTTTCTTT

size: -
J: TRBJ1-1
V: TRBV5-1
D: -
CDR3: CASSSTGIEAFF
DNA: TGCGCCAGCAGCTCTACAGGGATTGAAGCTTTCTTT

size: few
J: TRBJ1-1
V: TRBV6-2/TRBV6-3
D: -
CDR3: CASSFTGTQALMNTEAFF
DNA: TGTGCCAGCAGCTTCACAGGGACCCAAGCACTCATGAACACTGAAGCTTTCTTT

size: -
J: TRBJ2-6
V: TRBV5-1
D: -
CDR3: CASSSDPQGPSSGANVLTF
DNA: TGCGCCAGCAGCTCGGACCCACAGGGTCCTTCCTCTGGGGCCAACGTCCTGACTTTC

size: -
J: TRBJ2-7
V: TRBV10-3
D: -
CDR3: CAISVHGRQAYEQYF
DNA: TGTGCCATCAGTGTTCACGGGCGACAGGCGTACGAGCAGTACTTC

size: -
J: TRBJ2-3
V: TRBV20-1
D: TRBD2
CDR3: CSAPKTSGTSTDTQYF
DNA: TGCAGTGCTCCTAAGACTAGCGGGACTAGCACAGATACGCAGTATTTT

size: -
J: TRBJ2-5
V: TRBV7-9
D: TRBD2
CDR3: CASSLGPLAGETQYF
DNA: TGTGCCAGCAGCTTGGGCCCGTTAGCGGGGGAGACCCAGTACTTC

size: -
J: TRBJ1-2
V: TRBV10-2
D: -
CDR3: CASSEVWDHGYTF
DNA: TGCGCCAGCAGTGAGGTCTGGGACCATGGCTACACCTTC

size: -
J: TRBJ1-2
V: TRBV19
D: -
CDR3: CASSIVRNYGYTF
DNA: TGTGCCAGTAGTATAGTCAGAAACTATGGCTACACCTTC

size: -
J: TRBJ2-1
V: TRBV2
D: TRBD1
CDR3: CASSGQGGRNEQFF
DNA: TGTGCCAGCAGCGGACAGGGGGGACGCAATGAGCAGTTCTTC

size: few
J: TRBJ1-2
V: TRBV12-3/TRBV12-4
D: -
CDR3: CASSSRGVGGNYGYTF
DNA: TGTGCCAGCAGTTCCCGGGGGGTGGGGGGAAACTATGGCTACACCTTC

size: few
J: TRBJ2-7
V: TRBV20-1
D: -
CDR3: CSARDLRGATYEQYF
DNA: TGCAGTGCTAGAGATTTAAGGGGCGCCACTTACGAGCAGTACTTC

size: few
J: TRBJ1-1
V: TRBV20-1
D: -
CDR3: CSASQGFTEAFF
DNA: TGCAGTGCTAGTCAGGGGTTCACTGAAGCTTTCTTT

size: -
J: TRBJ1-1
V: TRBV20-1
D: -
CDR3: CSARDFHPEAFF
DNA: TGCAGTGCTAGAGACTTCCACCCCGAAGCTTTCTTT

size: -
J: TRBJ2-3
V: TRBV20-1
D: TRBD2
CDR3: CSGETSGTDTQYF
DNA: TGCAGTGGGGAGACTAGCGGCACAGATACGCAGTATTTT

size: -
J: TRBJ2-1
V: TRBV18
D: -
CDR3: CASSPTASWDNEQFF
DNA: TGTGCCAGCTCACCAACAGCTAGTTGGGACAATGAGCAGTTCTTC

size: many
J: TRBJ1-4
V: TRBV9
D: -
CDR3: CASSVSGGEKLFF
DNA: TGTGCCAGCAGCGTCTCGGGTGGCGAAAAACTGTTTTTT

size: few
J: TRBJ2-7
V: TRBV4-3
D: TRBD1
CDR3: CASSPSYQRDSYYEQYF
DNA: TGCGCCAGCAGCCCGTCTTACCAAAGGGACAGCTACTACGAGCAGTACTTC

size: -
J: TRBJ2-1
V: TRBV5-3
D: -
CDR3: CAMGPGHAYNEQFF
DNA: TGTGCCATGGGCCCCGGGCACGCCTACAATGAGCAGTTCTTC

size: -
J: TRBJ2-5
V: TRBV7-2
D: TRBD2
CDR3: CASSYEGLAGQETQYF
DNA: TGTGCCAGCAGCTACGAGGGACTAGCGGGACAAGAGACCCAGTACTTC

size: many
J: TRBJ2-7
V: TRBV5-1
D: -
CDR3: CASRWSFSYEQYF
DNA: TGCGCCAGCAGGTGGTCCTTTTCCTACGAGCAGTACTTC

size: -
J: TRBJ1-3
V: TRBV29-1
D: -
CDR3: CSATYGGNTIYF
DNA: TGCAGCGCGACTTACGGTGGAAACACCATATATTTT

size: many
J: TRBJ2-1
V: TRBV7-9
D: -
CDR3: CASSLAEGLNEQFF
DNA: TGTGCCAGCAGCTTAGCTGAGGGCCTCAATGAGCAGTTCTTC

size: -
J: TRBJ2-3
V: TRBV7-2
D: -
CDR3: CASSWPRGGLTDTQYF
DNA: TGTGCCAGCAGCTGGCCGAGGGGGGGTTTAACAGATACGCAGTATTTT

size: -
J: TRBJ1-2
V: TRBV7-8
D: -
CDR3: CASSHTPFYGYTF
DNA: TGTGCCAGCAGTCATACACCCTTCTATGGCTACACCTTC

size: once
J: TRBJ2-7
V: TRBV20-1
D: -
CDR3: CSAREGTGLEYF
DNA: TGCAGTGCTAGAGAAGGCACGGGGTTAGAGTACTTC

size: few
J: TRBJ1-1
V: TRBV10-3
D: -
CDR3: CAIREWGADTEAFF
DNA: TGTGCCATCAGAGAATGGGGGGCGGACACTGAAGCTTTCTTT

size: many
J: TRBJ1-1
V: TRBV20-1
D: TRBD1
CDR3: CSAKMTGANAAFF
DNA: TGCAGTGCAAAAATGACAGGGGCAAACGCGGCTTTCTTT

size: many
J: TRBJ1-2
V: TRBV2
D: -
CDR3: CASLPDSPYGYTF
DNA: TGTGCCAGCCTTCCGGACAGTCCCTATGGCTACACCTTC

size: few
J: TRBJ2-1
V: TRBV20-1
D: -
CDR3: CSAQGTDDWGEQFF
DNA: TGCAGTGCTCAGGGTACGGACGATTGGGGTGAGCAGTTCTTC

size: few
J: TRBJ2-7
V: TRBV20-1
D: TRBD2
CDR3: CSATTPGGNEQYF
DNA: TGCAGTGCTACCACCCCGGGGGGGAACGAGCAGTACTTC

size: few
J: TRBJ2-3
V: TRBV6-2/TRBV6-3
D: TRBD1
CDR3: CASSPGQGLDTQYF
DNA: TGTGCCAGCAGTCCGGGACAGGGATTAGATACGCAGTATTTT

size: many
J: TRBJ2-2
V: TRBV12-3/TRBV12-4
D: -
CDR3: CASSPTGLYTGELFF
DNA: TGTGCCAGCAGTCCCACAGGGCTATACACCGGGGAGCTGTTTTTT

size: -
J: TRBJ1-6
V: TRBV20-1
D: -
CDR3: CSAPPGGTGSPLHF
DNA: TGCAGTGCCCCCCCGGGAGGGACGGGTTCACCCCTCCACTTT

size: few
J: TRBJ2-1
V: TRBV6-2/TRBV6-3
D: -
CDR3: CASSYLSENEQFF
DNA: TGTGCCAGCAGTTATCTTTCGGAGAATGAGCAGTTCTTC

size: -
J: TRBJ1-2
V: TRBV18
D: -
CDR3: CASSDGENYGYTF
DNA: TGTGCCAGCTCAGACGGGGAGAACTATGGCTACACCTTC

size: few
J: TRBJ2-2
V: TRBV27
D: -
CDR3: CASSFLGLTGELFF
DNA: TGTGCCAGCAGTTTTTTGGGATTGACCGGGGAGCTGTTTTTT

size: -
J: TRBJ2-1
V: TRBV7-2
D: -
CDR3: CASSLKGTPGVEQFF
DNA: TGTGCCAGCAGCTTAAAAGGGACCCCCGGGGTGGAGCAGTTCTTC

size: -
J: TRBJ2-3
V: TRBV20-1
D: -
CDR3: CSALEGGAGGDTQYF
DNA: TGCAGTGCCCTGGAGGGGGGGGCAGGTGGAGATACGCAGTATTTT

size: -
J: TRBJ2-3
V: TRBV20-1
D: TRBD2
CDR3: CSASKLAGVSDTQYF
DNA: TGCAGTGCTAGCAAACTAGCGGGAGTTTCAGATACGCAGTATTTT

size: few
J: TRBJ1-4
V: TRBV2
D: -
CDR3: CASSTGTATEKLFF
DNA: TGTGCCAGCAGCACCGGGACGGCTACGGAAAAACTGTTTTTT

size: many
J: TRBJ2-7
V: TRBV19
D: -
CDR3: CASSIAGYEQYF
DNA: TGTGCCAGTAGTATAGCGGGCTACGAGCAGTACTTC

size: many
J: TRBJ2-5
V: TRBV29-1
D: -
CDR3: CSVGQRQETQYF
DNA: TGCAGCGTCGGACAGCGACAAGAGACCCAGTACTTC